A selection of T cell receptor beta chains follows, all from one sample in a study of T cell responses to AZD1222 COVID-19 vaccine. Some clones are missing from TCRdb's copy, which holds only in-frame ones; the method was immunoSEQ multiplex PCR. The profile covers 90,000 to 120,000 clones, with 92% appearing a single time and roughly 8.9% taken by the ten largest. Here the sequenced sample was peripheral blood, taken 28 days after the second AZD1222 dose. The receptors were gathered from an adult who received the AZD1222 COVID-19 vaccine. CDR3s include the opening cysteine and the closing phenylalanine or tryptophan. A D gene is named only where the DNA matches it firmly. Clone size is given for some rows only: seen once, a few or many times, or a class if the clone is expanded.

D gene	V gene	clone size	J gene	CDR3 protein	CDR3 DNA
TRBD2	TRBV3-1/TRBV3-2	once	TRBJ2-1	CASSQESLAGGVNNEQFF	TGTGCCAGCAGCCAAGAGTCCCTAGCGGGGGGGGTTAACAATGAGCAGTTCTTC
-	TRBV19	-	TRBJ2-3	CASSILDTQYF	TGTGCCAGTAGTATCCTAGATACGCAGTATTTT
TRBD1	TRBV29-1	-	TRBJ1-2	CSVEQGELHGYTF	TGCAGCGTGGAACAGGGGGAGCTCCATGGCTACACCTTC
-	TRBV28	-	TRBJ1-4	CASRAALGLEKLFF	TGTGCCAGCAGAGCGGCCCTGGGACTTGAAAAACTGTTTTTT
TRBD2	TRBV27	-	TRBJ2-5	CASRLAGGLQETQYF	TGTGCCAGCAGACTAGCGGGGGGTCTCCAAGAGACCCAGTACTTC
-	TRBV6-2/TRBV6-3	few	TRBJ2-7	CASSSFRLDYEQYF	TGTGCCAGCAGTTCCTTTCGACTGGACTACGAGCAGTACTTC
TRBD1	TRBV3-1/TRBV3-2	-	TRBJ1-2	CASSDRTGSVNYGYTF	TGTGCCAGCAGCGACCGGACAGGGAGCGTTAACTATGGCTACACCTTC
TRBD1	TRBV7-2	-	TRBJ1-5	CASSMGQGTNQPQHF	TGTGCCAGCAGCATGGGACAGGGGACAAATCAGCCCCAGCATTTT
-	TRBV30	-	TRBJ2-2	CAWGNTGELFF	TGTGCCTGGGGGAACACCGGGGAGCTGTTTTTT
TRBD1	TRBV2	few	TRBJ1-5	CASSTGQGGLGQPQHF	TGTGCCAGCAGTACCGGACAGGGAGGGCTTGGTCAGCCCCAGCATTTT
-	TRBV27	-	TRBJ1-6	CASSLQGFDNSPLHF	TGTGCCAGCAGTTTGCAAGGTTTTGATAATTCACCCCTCCACTTT
TRBD1	TRBV10-2	-	TRBJ2-1	CASAQGTGYNEQFF	TGCGCCAGCGCACAGGGGACAGGATACAATGAGCAGTTCTTC
TRBD2	TRBV3-1/TRBV3-2	-	TRBJ2-7	CASSQGNPSGVPYEQYF	TGTGCCAGCAGCCAGGGGAACCCTAGCGGGGTCCCCTACGAGCAGTACTTC
TRBD1	TRBV7-2	-	TRBJ2-7	CASSLVGQVPGEQYF	TGTGCCAGCAGCCTCGTCGGACAGGTGCCCGGGGAGCAGTACTTC
TRBD1	TRBV29-1	-	TRBJ1-2	CSVHAGGQGSYGYTF	TGCAGCGTCCACGCGGGTGGACAGGGGAGCTATGGCTACACCTTC
-	TRBV7-8	-	TRBJ2-7	CASSDPPYEQYF	TGTGCCAGTTCGGACCCGCCCTACGAGCAGTACTTC
-	TRBV12-5	-	TRBJ2-1	CASGLLSGTTISSYNEQFF	TGTGCTAGTGGTTTGTTATCGGGCACCACCATAAGCTCCTACAATGAGCAGTTCTTC
-	TRBV27	once	TRBJ1-1	CASSFFPNTEAFF	TGTGCCAGCAGTTTCTTTCCGAACACTGAAGCTTTCTTT
-	TRBV29-1	-	TRBJ1-1	CSVLGGLNTEAFF	TGCAGCGTCCTGGGAGGGTTGAACACTGAAGCTTTCTTT
-	TRBV19	once	TRBJ1-1	CASKKVMNTEAFF	TGTGCCAGTAAGAAGGTAATGAACACTGAAGCTTTCTTT
-	TRBV12-3/TRBV12-4	-	TRBJ2-3	CASSLGATDTQYF	TGTGCCAGCAGCCTGGGTGCAACAGATACGCAGTATTTT
-	TRBV11-1	once	TRBJ2-1	CASSPKKGGHNEQFF	TGTGCCAGCAGCCCCAAAAAGGGGGGTCACAATGAGCAGTTCTTC
-	TRBV29-1	-	TRBJ1-2	CSVEDGDSYGYTF	TGCAGCGTTGAAGACGGAGACTCCTATGGCTACACCTTC
TRBD1	TRBV28	-	TRBJ1-6	CASRQGTSSSYNSPLHF	TGTGCCAGCAGACAGGGGACTTCGAGCTCCTATAATTCACCCCTCCACTTT
-	TRBV7-2	-	TRBJ2-7	CASSPPSWTGTYEQYF	TGTGCCAGCAGCCCCCCATCATGGACGGGGACCTACGAGCAGTACTTC
-	TRBV10-3	-	TRBJ1-5	CAISERDSNQPQHF	TGTGCCATCAGTGAAAGGGACAGCAATCAGCCCCAGCATTTT